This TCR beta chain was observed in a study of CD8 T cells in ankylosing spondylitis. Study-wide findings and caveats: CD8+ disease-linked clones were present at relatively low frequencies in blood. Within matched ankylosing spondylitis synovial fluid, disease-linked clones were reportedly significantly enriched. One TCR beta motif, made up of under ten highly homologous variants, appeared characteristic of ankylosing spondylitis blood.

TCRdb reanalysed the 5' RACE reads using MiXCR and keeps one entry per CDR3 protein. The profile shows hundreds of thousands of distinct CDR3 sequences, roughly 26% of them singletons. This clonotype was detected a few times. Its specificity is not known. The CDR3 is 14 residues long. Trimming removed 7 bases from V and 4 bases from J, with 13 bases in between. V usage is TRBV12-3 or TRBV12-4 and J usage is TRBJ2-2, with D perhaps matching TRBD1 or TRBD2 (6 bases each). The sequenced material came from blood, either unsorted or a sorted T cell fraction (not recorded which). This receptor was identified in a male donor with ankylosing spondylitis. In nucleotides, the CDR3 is TGTGCCAGCACGGGGGCCTACCCCACCGGGGAGCTGTTTTTT. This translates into CASTGAYPTGELFF.